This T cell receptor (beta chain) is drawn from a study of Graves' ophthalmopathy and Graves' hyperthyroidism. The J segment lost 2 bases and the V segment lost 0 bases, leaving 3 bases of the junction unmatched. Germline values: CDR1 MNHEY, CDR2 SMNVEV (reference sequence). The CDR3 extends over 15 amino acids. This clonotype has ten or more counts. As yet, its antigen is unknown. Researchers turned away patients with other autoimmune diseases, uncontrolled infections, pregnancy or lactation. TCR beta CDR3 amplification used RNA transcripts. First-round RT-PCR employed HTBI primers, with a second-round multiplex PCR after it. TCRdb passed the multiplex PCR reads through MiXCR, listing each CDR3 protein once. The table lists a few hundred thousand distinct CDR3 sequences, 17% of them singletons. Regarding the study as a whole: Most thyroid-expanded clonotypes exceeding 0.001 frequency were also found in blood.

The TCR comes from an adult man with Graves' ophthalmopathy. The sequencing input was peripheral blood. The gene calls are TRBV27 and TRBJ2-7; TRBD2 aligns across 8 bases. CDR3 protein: CASSLSVAGTYEQYF. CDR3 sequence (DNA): TGTGCCAGCAGTTTATCCGTAGCGGGGACCTACGAGCAGTACTTC.